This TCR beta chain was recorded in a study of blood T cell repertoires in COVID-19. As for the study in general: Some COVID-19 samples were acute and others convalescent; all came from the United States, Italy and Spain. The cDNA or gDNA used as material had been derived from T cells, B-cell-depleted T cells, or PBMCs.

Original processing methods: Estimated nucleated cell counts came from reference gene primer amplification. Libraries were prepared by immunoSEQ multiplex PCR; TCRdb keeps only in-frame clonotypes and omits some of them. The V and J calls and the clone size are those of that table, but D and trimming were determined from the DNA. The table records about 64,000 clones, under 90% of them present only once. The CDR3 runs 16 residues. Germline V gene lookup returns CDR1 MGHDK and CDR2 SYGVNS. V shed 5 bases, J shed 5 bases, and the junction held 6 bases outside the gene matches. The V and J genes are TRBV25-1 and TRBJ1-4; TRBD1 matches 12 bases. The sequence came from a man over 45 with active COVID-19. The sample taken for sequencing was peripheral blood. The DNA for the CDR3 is TGTGCCAGCAGTCCCGGGACAGGGGGCGGGAATGAAAAACTGTTTTTT. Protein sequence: CASSPGTGGGNEKLFF.